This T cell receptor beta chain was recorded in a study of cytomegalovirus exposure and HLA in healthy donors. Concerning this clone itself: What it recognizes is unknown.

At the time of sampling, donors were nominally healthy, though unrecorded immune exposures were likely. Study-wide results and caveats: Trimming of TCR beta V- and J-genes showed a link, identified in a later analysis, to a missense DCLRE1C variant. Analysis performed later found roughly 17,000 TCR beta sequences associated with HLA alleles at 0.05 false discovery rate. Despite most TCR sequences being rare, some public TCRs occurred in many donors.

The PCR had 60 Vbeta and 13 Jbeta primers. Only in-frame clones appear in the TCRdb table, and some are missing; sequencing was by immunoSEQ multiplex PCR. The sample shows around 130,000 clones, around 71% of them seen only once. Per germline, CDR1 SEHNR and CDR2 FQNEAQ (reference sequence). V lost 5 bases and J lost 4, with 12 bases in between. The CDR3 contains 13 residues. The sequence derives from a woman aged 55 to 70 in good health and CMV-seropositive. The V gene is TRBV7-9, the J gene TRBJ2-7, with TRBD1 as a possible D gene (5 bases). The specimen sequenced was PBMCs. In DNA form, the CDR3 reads TGTGCCAGCAGCCACGGACAACTATACGAGCAGTACTTC. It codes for CASSHGQLYEQYF.